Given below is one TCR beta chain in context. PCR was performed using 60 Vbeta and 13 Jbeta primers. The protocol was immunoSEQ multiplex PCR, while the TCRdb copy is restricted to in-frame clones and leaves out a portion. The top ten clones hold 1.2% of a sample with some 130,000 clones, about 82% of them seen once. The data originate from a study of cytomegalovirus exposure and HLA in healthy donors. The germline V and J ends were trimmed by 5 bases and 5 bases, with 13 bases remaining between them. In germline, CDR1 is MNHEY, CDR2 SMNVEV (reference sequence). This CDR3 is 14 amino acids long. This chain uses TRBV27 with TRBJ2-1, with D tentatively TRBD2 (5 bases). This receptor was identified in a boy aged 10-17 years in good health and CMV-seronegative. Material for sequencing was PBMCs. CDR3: CASSPGLENNEQFF. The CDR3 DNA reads TGTGCCAGCAGTCCTGGACTGGAAAACAATGAGCAGTTCTTC.